This passage covers 21 T cell receptor beta chains from one sample sequenced in a study of blood T cell repertoires in COVID-19. TCRdb keeps only in-frame clones here, not all; method: immunoSEQ multiplex PCR. The top ten hold around 3.7% of the sample, which has a few hundred thousand clones, roughly 80% seen once. Sequencing was carried out using PBMCs or T cells enriched from blood (not recorded which). These TCRs come from a man over 45 who had recovered from COVID-19.

The rearrangement links TRBV18 to TRBJ2-1, with D unresolved. The CDR3 is 15 amino acids. The germline gives CDR1 KGHSH, CDR2 LQKENI. V lost 1 base, J lost 0 bases, and 7 bases lay in between. CDR3 in DNA: TGTGCCAGCTCACCACGTGCGGTCTCCTACAATGAGCAGTTCTTC. Protein product: CASSPRAVSYNEQFF.

The CDR3 spells CASSDLGQGLWNEQFF. Here the CDR3 DNA reads TGTGCCAGCAGCGACCTTGGACAGGGGCTCTGGAATGAGCAGTTCTTC. The V call is TRBV11-2, the J call TRBJ2-1; 9 bases match TRBD1. The CDR3 length is 16 residues. CDR1 is SGHAT, CDR2 FQNNGV, per germline. After removal of 5 bases from V and 7 bases from J, the junction contained 12 bases not matched to a gene.

A single count supports this clone. CDR3 nucleotides: TGTGCCAGCAGCACCCGACAGGATTGGGGCTACACCTTC. Protein product: CASSTRQDWGYTF. The chain couples TRBV3-1 (or the pseudogene TRBV3-2) to TRBJ1-2; possible D gene TRBD1, 6 bases. The CDR3 covers 13 residues. Per germline, CDR1 LGHDT and CDR2 YNNKEL (reference sequence). Trimming stripped 5 bases from V and 8 bases from J, with 15 bases between.

The chain combines TRBV28 with TRBJ2-7; 7 bases are shared with TRBD2. The CDR3 contains 14 residues. Germline CDR1 and CDR2: MDHEN and SYDVKM. Trimming removed 8 bases from V and 3 bases from J; junction bases left unmatched: 10. The CDR3, as DNA: TGTGCCAGCGTCCCGGGGCGGGAGATCTACGAGCAGTACTTC. Its translation is CASVPGREIYEQYF. The full variable domain, completed using reference TRBV28 and TRBJ2-7, is DVKVTQSSRYLVKRTGEKVFLECVQDMDHENMFWYRQDPGLGLRLIYFSYDVKMKEKGDIPEGYSVSREKKERFSLILESASTNQTSMYLCASVPGREIYEQYFGPGTRLTVT.

This clone was observed a single time. The chain employs TRBV3-1 (or the pseudogene TRBV3-2) and TRBJ1-2; no reliable D call. The CDR3 runs 13 residues. CDR1 and CDR2 (germline): LGHDT, YNNKEL (reference sequence). Trimming took off 4 bases at V and 4 bases at J, with 10 bases between the two ends. CDR3 in amino acids: CASSLYEGYGYTF. CDR3 nucleotide sequence: TGTGCCAGCAGCCTGTATGAGGGCTATGGCTACACCTTC.

This CDR3 reads CASSVSGQGTIYEQYF. The CDR3 DNA reads as TGTGCCAGCAGCGTTTCGGGACAGGGGACTATCTACGAGCAGTACTTC. The gene calls are TRBV9 and TRBJ2-7, with TRBD1 matching over 10 bases. The germline V gene encodes CDR1 SGDLS and CDR2 YYNGEE. The ends lost 2 bases at V and 3 bases at J; junction bases unmatched: 8. The CDR3 consists of 16 residues.

The gene calls are TRBV3-1 (or the pseudogene TRBV3-2) and TRBJ2-2; 9 nucleotides line up with TRBD2. Germline CDR1 reads LGHDT; CDR2 reads YNNKEL (reference sequence). The CDR3 length is 15 residues. The V gene end was trimmed by 2 bases and the J gene end by 3 bases; junction bases not matched to a gene: 1. CDR3 nucleotide sequence: TGTGCCAGCAGCCAAAGCGGGAGGTACACCGGGGAGCTGTTTTTT. This translates into CASSQSGRYTGELFF.

The chain is built from TRBV11-3 and TRBJ1-6, with D uncertain. The germline V gene has CDR1 SGHNT and CDR2 YENEEA. The V gene lost 8 bases and the J gene lost 5 bases, with 16 bases spanning the gap. This CDR3 spans 15 amino acids. The CDR3 sequence is CASRRWEEDNSPLHF. The DNA for the CDR3 is TGTGCCAGCCGAAGGTGGGAGGAGGATAATTCACCCCTCCACTTT.

The chain carries TRBV7-8 and TRBJ2-7, with a possible D match to TRBD2 (5 bases). Per germline, CDR1 SGHVS and CDR2 FQNEAQ. This CDR3 has 12 amino acids. The V end lost 5 bases, the J end lost 6 bases, and 11 bases lay between the germline ends. The CDR3 nucleotides are TGTGCCAGCAGCCCGGTAGCGAGCGAGCAGTACTTC. It specifies CASSPVASEQYF.

The chain employs TRBV27 and TRBJ1-6, with TRBD1 as a possible D gene (5 bases). V gave up 0 bases and J gave up 12 bases, with 12 bases separating them. This CDR3 comprises 14 residues. The germline CDR1 and CDR2 sequences are MNHEY and SMNVEV (reference sequence). Written as DNA, the CDR3 is TGTGCCAGCAGTTTATCGCCCAGGGTTTTACCCCTCCACTTT. It is translated as CASSLSPRVLPLHF.

J is TRBJ1-2 and V is TRBV5-1, with 8 bases aligning to TRBD1. J gave up 6 bases and V 4 bases, and 11 bases lay outside the gene matches. The germline V gene has CDR1 SGHRS and CDR2 YFSETQ. The length of the CDR3 is 15 residues. The CDR3 region is CASSPSGQGADGYTF. For the CDR3, the DNA is TGCGCCAGCAGCCCGTCGGGGCAGGGGGCTGATGGCTACACCTTC.

This sequence joins TRBV10-3 and TRBJ1-2; D not certain. Germline-derived CDR1 and CDR2 are ENHRY and SYGVKD. V shed 0 bases and J shed 4 bases, with 6 bases lying between them. The CDR3 is made up of 13 amino acids. CDR3: CAISESASYGYTF. The DNA of the CDR3 is TGTGCCATCAGTGAGTCAGCTTCCTATGGCTACACCTTC.

This chain joins TRBV11-2 and TRBJ2-2; TRBD2 matches 9 bases. Germline CDR1 is SGHAT and CDR2 is FQNNGV. The CDR3 sequence is 15 residues long. The V gene end was trimmed by 2 bases and the J gene end by 7 bases; junction bases not matched to a gene: 5. CDR3: CASSLNSGGYGELFF. CDR3 bases: TGTGCCAGCAGCTTAAACAGCGGGGGGTACGGGGAGCTGTTTTTT. The full variable domain, its missing parts supplied by reference TRBV11-2 and TRBJ2-2, is EAGVAQSPRYKIIEKRQSVAFWCNPISGHATLYWYQQILGQGPKLLIQFQNNGVVDDSQLPKDRFSAERLKGVDSTLKIQPAKLEDSAVYLCASSLNSGGYGELFFGEGSRLTVL.

This clone was counted many times. The rearrangement joins TRBV3-1 (or the pseudogene TRBV3-2) to TRBJ2-1; D is uncertain. V lost 1 base and J lost 8, with 12 bases in between. The CDR3 loop spans 14 amino acids. Germline loops: CDR1 LGHDT, CDR2 YNNKEL (reference sequence). CDR3 protein: CASSQVAGLYEQFF. CDR3 coding DNA: TGTGCCAGCAGCCAAGTGGCAGGTTTATATGAGCAGTTCTTC.

This clone was seen once. V and J are TRBV24-1 and TRBJ2-1; possibly TRBD1 for D (5 bases). The CDR3 is 16 residues long. Germline V gives CDR1 KGHDR, CDR2 SFDVKD. The V end was cut by 1 base, the J end by 2 bases, with 11 bases between. The CDR3 loop reads CATSDFRQGTYNEQFF. The CDR3 DNA reads as TGTGCCACCAGTGATTTCAGGCAGGGAACCTACAATGAGCAGTTCTTC.

This chain uses TRBV29-1 with TRBJ1-2; a weak D match, TRBD1 (5 bases). V dropped 8 bases and J dropped 7 bases, with 20 bases sitting between them. In germline, CDR1 is SQVTM, CDR2 ANQGSEA. The CDR3 has 13 residues. The CDR3 DNA is TGCAGCTTCCAATTCCAAAGGAGGGGTGGCTACACCTTC. It specifies CSFQFQRRGGYTF. The full variable domain, its missing parts supplied by reference TRBV29-1 and TRBJ1-2, is SAVISQKPSRDICQRGTSLTIQCQVDSQVTMMFWYRQQPGQSLTLIATANQGSEATYESGFVIDKFPISRPNLTFSTLTVSNMSPEDSSIYLCSFQFQRRGGYTFGSGTRLTVV.

V usage is TRBV9 and J usage is TRBJ2-5, with TRBD2 matching over 12 bases. The germline V gene has CDR1 SGDLS and CDR2 YYNGEE. The CDR3 totals 16 residues. Trimming cost V 3 bases and J 0 bases; bases outside gene matches: 3. CDR3 sequence: CASSGRLAGDQETQYF. As DNA, the CDR3 is TGTGCCAGCAGCGGTAGACTAGCGGGAGACCAAGAGACCCAGTACTTC.

The chain carries TRBV27 and TRBJ2-4, with 7 bases that match TRBD2. Germline V gives CDR1 MNHEY, CDR2 SMNVEV (reference sequence). The CDR3 extends over 14 amino acids. After removal of 2 bases from V and 6 bases from J, the junction contained 4 bases not matched to a gene. Written as DNA, the CDR3 is TGTGCCAGCAGTTTACGGCGGGGGTTAAACATTCAGTACTTC. Translated: CASSLRRGLNIQYF.

This clone was counted a few times. The chain employs TRBV6-1 and TRBJ1-5; possible D gene TRBD1, 5 bases. Trimming cost V 2 bases and J 7 bases, with 15 bases left between them. Looked up from germline, CDR1 is MNHNS and CDR2 is SASEGT. CDR3 size: 15 residues. The CDR3 loop reads CASSEKGVGRQPQHF. The CDR3 DNA sequence: TGTGCCAGCAGTGAAAAAGGGGTCGGACGCCAGCCCCAGCATTTT.

The rearrangement links TRBV10-1 to TRBJ2-7, with TRBD1 identical over 7 bases. Unmatched junction bases numbered 15, after V lost 2 bases and J lost 2 bases. Germline CDR1 is WNHNN and CDR2 is SYGVQD (reference sequence). This CDR3 spans 18 amino acids. The CDR3 region has the DNA TGCGCCAGCAGTGAGCCAAATAAGGACAGGTACATCCCCTACGAGCAGTACTTC. Protein: CASSEPNKDRYIPYEQYF.

The chain links TRBV12-5 to TRBJ1-5, with a possible D match to TRBD1 (6 bases). CDR1 LGHNT and CDR2 FRNRAP come from the germline V gene. The ends were cut back, 2 bases at V and 4 bases at J, with 12 bases in the middle. The CDR3 sequence is 15 residues long. The CDR3 coding sequence is TGTGCTAGTGGTTTGTTTCACAGGGAGAATCAGCCCCAGCATTTT. Its translation: CASGLFHRENQPQHF. Together with reference TRBV12-5 and TRBJ1-5, the CDR3 gives the full variable domain: DARVTQTPRHKVTEMGQEVTMRCQPILGHNTVFWYRQTMMQGLELLAYFRNRAPLDDSGMPKDRFSAEMPDATLATLKIQPSEPRDSAVYFCASGLFHRENQPQHFGDGTRLSIL.